This T cell receptor beta chain was retrieved from a study of cytomegalovirus exposure and HLA in healthy donors. Study-wide findings and caveats: A previous analysis found most TCR beta V segments productive roughly 87% or roughly 30% of the time.

Note on this clone: Antigen unknown.

A multiplex PCR was run with 60 Vbeta primers and 13 Jbeta primers. Libraries were prepared by immunoSEQ multiplex PCR; TCRdb keeps only in-frame clonotypes and omits some of them. The sample has about 190,000 clones; more than 75% are singletons. Donors counted as nominally healthy when sampled, yet unrecorded immune exposures were likely. Germline assignment: CDR1 LNHDA and CDR2 SQIVND (reference sequence). Trimming cost V 3 bases and J 0 bases; bases outside gene matches: 14. CDR3 length: 19 amino acids. The TCR originated in a woman between 45 and 60 years old in good health and CMV-seronegative. Specimen: PBMCs. V is TRBV19 and J is TRBJ1-3, with 7 bases lining up with TRBD1. For the CDR3, the DNA is TGTGCCAGTAGTATTGGTTGGAACAGGGGATGGAGCTCTGGAAACACCATATATTTT. Amino acid sequence: CASSIGWNRGWSSGNTIYF.